This is a list of T cell receptor beta chains from one sample in a study of T-cell reconstitution after alpha-beta-depleted transplantation in children. TCRdb reanalysed the PCR reads using MiXCR and keeps one entry per CDR3 protein. The data show tens of thousands of distinct CDR3 sequences, 6% to 8% seen once. The starting material was PBMCs from the stem cell graft donor, obtained from the stem cell graft. The receptors shown here come from a human donor who donated a stem cell graft to a child with acute lymphoblastic leukemia. Each CDR3 is given with its conserved first and last residue. The D gene is left open where the match is weak. Not every row has a clone size; where given, it reads once, few, many or a size class.

clone size	V gene	J gene	D gene	CDR3 protein	CDR3 DNA
few	TRBV3-1	TRBJ1-5	TRBD1	CASSQEGPGTGINQPQHF	TGTGCCAGCAGCCAAGAAGGGCCCGGGACAGGGATCAATCAGCCCCAGCATTTT
many	TRBV5-1	TRBJ1-1	NA	CASSLEVGGFAEAFF	TGCGCCAGCAGCTTGGAGGTGGGCGGTTTCGCTGAAGCTTTCTTT
many	TRBV20-1	TRBJ2-1	TRBD2	CSALEGTSGSYNEQFF	TGCAGTGCCCTTGAAGGGACTAGCGGGTCTTACAATGAGCAGTTCTTC
NA	TRBV29-1	TRBJ2-1	TRBD2	CSVETRRGGANEQFF	TGCAGCGTTGAAACGAGGCGCGGGGGGGCCAATGAGCAGTTCTTC
many	TRBV28	TRBJ2-7	NA	CASSSPKEHPYEQYF	TGTGCCAGCAGTTCCCCCAAGGAGCATCCCTACGAGCAGTACTTC
many	TRBV19	TRBJ2-7	NA	CASKAAGETYEQYF	TGTGCCAGTAAAGCCGCAGGGGAAACCTACGAGCAGTACTTC
many	TRBV25-1	TRBJ1-3	NA	CASSEGSTTGNTIYF	TGTGCCAGCAGTGAAGGGTCCACCACTGGAAACACCATATATTTT
NA	TRBV29-1	TRBJ1-4	NA	CSVAQGSRNEKLFF	TGCAGCGTTGCCCAGGGATCCAGGAATGAAAAACTGTTTTTT
many	TRBV6-2/TRBV6-3	TRBJ2-4	NA	CASSYQGSGAKNIQYF	TGTGCCAGCAGTTACCAGGGAAGTGGGGCCAAAAACATTCAGTACTTC
many	TRBV11-2	TRBJ2-2	NA	CASSRGRGGTGELFF	TGTGCCAGCAGCCGAGGACGAGGGGGCACCGGGGAGCTGTTTTTT
NA	TRBV6-1	TRBJ2-1	NA	CASRKTGTLRDEQFF	TGTGCCAGCAGAAAGACCGGGACTCTCAGGGATGAGCAGTTCTTC
many	TRBV20-1	TRBJ2-1	NA	CSAKGRRIGNEQFF	TGCAGTGCCAAGGGACGCCGCATTGGCAATGAGCAGTTCTTC
many	TRBV5-1	TRBJ2-5	TRBD2	CASSVAGGETQYF	TGCGCCAGCAGCGTGGCGGGGGGAGAGACCCAGTACTTC
many	TRBV6-5	TRBJ1-6	NA	CASSPADGYNSPLHF	TGTGCCAGCAGCCCCGCCGACGGCTATAATTCACCCCTCCACTTT
many	TRBV5-1	TRBJ2-1	NA	CASSPMVGDSRDEQFF	TGCGCCAGCAGCCCTATGGTGGGGGACTCTCGGGATGAGCAGTTCTTC
NA	TRBV18	TRBJ2-3	TRBD2	CASSPLAGDSPDTQYF	TGTGCCAGCTCACCACTAGCGGGGGATTCTCCAGATACGCAGTATTTT
many	TRBV6-5	TRBJ1-5	NA	CASSYSAGNSNQPQHF	TGTGCCAGCAGTTACTCGGCCGGGAATAGCAATCAGCCCCAGCATTTT
many	TRBV9	TRBJ1-5	NA	CASSVGGGEDQPQHF	TGTGCCAGCAGCGTAGGAGGGGGGGAGGATCAGCCCCAGCATTTT